A selection of T cell receptor beta chains follows, all from one sample in a study of PD-L1 blockade in urothelial cancer. Measured with immunoSEQ multiplex PCR; TCRdb has only the in-frame clones, and not every one. The sample has around 100,000 clones, over 75% seen once; the top ten hold more than 1.5%. The specimen was PBMCs, collected around atezolizumab (anti-PD-L1) treatment. Receptors were obtained from a man in his fifties or sixties with urothelial cancer. Both conserved end residues are part of each CDR3. The D gene is left open where the match is weak.

CASSASGAGWGEQYF	TRBD2	TRBJ2-7	TRBV27
CASSLSLTNTDTQYF	-	TRBJ2-3	TRBV5-1
CASEGASTDTQYF	-	TRBJ2-3	TRBV5-8
CASSFRGAGELFF	-	TRBJ2-2	TRBV5-4
CASKQSANTGELFF	-	TRBJ2-2	TRBV19
CAIPLGGQGTSGYTF	TRBD1	TRBJ1-2	TRBV28
CASSRPGQGAYEQYF	TRBD1	TRBJ2-7	TRBV27
CASSLSVNTEAFF	-	TRBJ1-1	TRBV7-3
CASSRRGGSNEQYF	TRBD1	TRBJ2-7	TRBV7-3
CASKKRAQRSYNEQFF	-	TRBJ2-1	TRBV21-1
CASSDPILQGIQYF	TRBD1	TRBJ2-4	TRBV25-1
CASSWESSEQYF	-	TRBJ2-7	TRBV5-4
CASSQEIALSYEQYF	-	TRBJ2-7	TRBV14
CASSSFAGQAADTQYF	TRBD1	TRBJ2-3	TRBV11-2
CASSPSERVISSYEQYF	-	TRBJ2-7	TRBV4-1
CASSLWADRYYEQYF	-	TRBJ2-7	TRBV7-9
CASGLPGKLFF	-	TRBJ1-4	TRBV12-5
CASSYTSGRTDTQYF	TRBD2	TRBJ2-3	TRBV18
CASRPTSGSIWNEQFF	TRBD2	TRBJ2-1	TRBV28
CASSLGVGIAGGPSNEQFF	TRBD2	TRBJ2-1	TRBV7-9
CASTEVTGTDTQYF	-	TRBJ2-3	TRBV5-1
CASSTGYTEAFF	-	TRBJ1-1	TRBV19
CASSFSGDSGSPLHF	TRBD1	TRBJ1-6	TRBV5-5
CASSVVSDFRVRAGELFF	-	TRBJ2-2	TRBV9